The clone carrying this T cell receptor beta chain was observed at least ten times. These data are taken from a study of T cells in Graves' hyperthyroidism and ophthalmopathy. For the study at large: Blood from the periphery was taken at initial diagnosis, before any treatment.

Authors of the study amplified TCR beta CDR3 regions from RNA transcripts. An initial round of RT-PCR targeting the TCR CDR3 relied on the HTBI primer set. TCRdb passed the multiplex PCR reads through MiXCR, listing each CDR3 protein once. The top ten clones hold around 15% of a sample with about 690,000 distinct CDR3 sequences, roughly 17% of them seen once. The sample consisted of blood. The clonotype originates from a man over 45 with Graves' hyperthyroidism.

The CDR3 reads CASSLSGENYGYTF. CDR3 nucleotides: TGTGCCAGCAGTTTATCCGGAGAGAACTATGGCTACACCTTC. This chain connects TRBV28 to TRBJ1-2; D unclear. In germline, CDR1 is MDHEN, CDR2 SYDVKM. The CDR3 is 14 amino acids. Trimming shortened V by 1 base and J by 2 bases, and 8 bases separated the two germline ends.